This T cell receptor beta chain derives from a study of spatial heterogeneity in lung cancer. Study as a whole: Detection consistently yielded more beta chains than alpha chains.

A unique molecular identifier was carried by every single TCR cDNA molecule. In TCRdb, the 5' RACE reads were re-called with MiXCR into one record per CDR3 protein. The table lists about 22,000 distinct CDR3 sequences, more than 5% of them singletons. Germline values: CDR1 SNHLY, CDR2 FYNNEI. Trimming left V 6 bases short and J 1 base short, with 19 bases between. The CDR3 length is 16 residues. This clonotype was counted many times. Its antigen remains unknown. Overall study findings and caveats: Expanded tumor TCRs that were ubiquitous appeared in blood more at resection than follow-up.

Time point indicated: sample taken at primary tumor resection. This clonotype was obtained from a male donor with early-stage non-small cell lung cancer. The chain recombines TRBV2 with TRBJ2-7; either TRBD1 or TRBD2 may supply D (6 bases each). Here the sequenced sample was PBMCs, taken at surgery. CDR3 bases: TGTGCCAGCAGAGATTCCAGGGGAGGCGTGTCCTACGAGCAGTACTTC. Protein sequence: CASRDSRGGVSYEQYF.